This T cell receptor beta chain was sequenced during a study of blood T cell repertoires in COVID-19 (dated by TCRdb to 2019 to 2021). Looking at the study overall: Samples covering the acute and convalescent phases of COVID-19 were provided by collaborators in the United States, Italy and Spain. The prospective study material was composed of cDNA or gDNA derived from T cells, B-cell-depleted T cells, or PBMCs. The dataset comprised deeply sampled blood TCRbeta repertoires from subjects exposed to, actively infected with, or recovered from COVID-19. The repertoires were made available in a free public database intended to serve as a resource for research on the immune response to SARS-CoV-2. The samples were drawn from the first 160 participants of the ongoing ImmuneRACE study and from 950 to 1,500 subjects provided by 6 global collaborators. Sample metadata almost always included a de-identified subject ID, COVID-19 status, age in years and sex. Where HLA class I and class II types were available, the types were taken from metadata supplied by the sample provider, not from assay-based typing. The investigation overall reported the following: The amount of clinical and demographic metadata varied by source and participant and was provided uncurated.

The germline V gene encodes CDR1 LNHDA and CDR2 SQIVND (reference sequence). The CDR3 has 12 amino acids, counting the end cysteine and phenylalanine. Only the CDR3 DNA stays, 36 bases, in frame from base 1. The junction carries 11 bases between V and J, which are trimmed by 8 bases and 4 bases respectively. TCRbeta CDR3 regions were amplified from genomic DNA by means of the immunoSEQ Assay, a bias-controlled multiplex PCR. The paper's data handling went like this. Nucleated cell counts per sample were estimated from amplification of reference gene primers within the assay. To quantify the absolute abundance of each unique TCRbeta CDR3 rearrangement, sequence reads were collapsed and filtered. For each sample, productive Simpson clonality was calculated as the square root of Simpson's diversity index across productive rearrangements. TCRdb mirrors the immuneACCESS table, restricted to in-frame sequences. Some clones are absent from its copies; in checked studies, under half trace to an unresolved V gene, and the reason for the others is unknown. D and trimming were read from the DNA, whereas the V and J calls and clone size are those reported in that table. Within this sample are a few hundred thousand clones, with around nine tenths of them counted one time only. The ten most abundant clones make up roughly 8% of the sample.

Participants in the prospective study were aged about 18 to 100 years, lived in under 30 United States geographic areas, and enrolled through a virtual design. Cohort assignment in the prospective study relied on participant-reported clinical history from a screening survey and a study questionnaire. For ImmuneRACE Cohort 3, a participant was defined as recovered based on two consecutive negative NP/OP PCR tests, clearance by a healthcare professional, or resolution of symptoms. Mobile phlebotomists in the prospective study collected whole blood, serum and a nasopharyngeal or oropharyngeal swab from every participant. Additional blood draws and questionnaires over an approximately two-month period could optionally be provided by prospective study participants. Before DNA extraction, blood samples from the prospective study were shipped at room temperature or frozen. Regarding this clone: Which antigen it targets is not known. There are no base qualities to consult, and no much larger clone falls within one base.

The chain employs TRBV19 and TRBJ1-1; TRBD1 is a weak D gene call, 6 bases matching. The sequence came from a woman in her fifties or sixties who had recovered from COVID-19. The sample consisted of PBMCs or T cells enriched from blood (not recorded which). The nucleotide sequence is TGTGCCAGTCAGACAGGCTTCACTGAAGCTTTCTTT. Its translation is CASQTGFTEAFF.